This entry lists 11 T cell receptor beta chains sequenced from one sample in a study of regulatory T cells in long-lasting Graves disease. With iRepertoire HTBI primers and Arm-PCR of CDR3 regions, TCR beta libraries were built. TCRdb processed the multiplex PCR reads anew with MiXCR; each CDR3 protein has one entry. This sample has fewer than 650,000 distinct CDR3 sequences, with 15% to 20% found just once. The time point was: newly diagnosed GD, antithyroid drugs for less than 3 months. PBMCs were the source of the RNA used for TCR sequencing. The same sample was also used in a study of T cells in Graves' hyperthyroidism and ophthalmopathy.

The material sequenced was peripheral blood mononuclear cells (PBMCs), taken at new diagnosis, from a patient treated with antithyroid drugs. These receptors were obtained from a woman aged 25 to 45 with Graves disease.

The chain carries TRBV9 and TRBJ2-1; 9 bases map to TRBD1. CDR1 and CDR2 (germline): SGDLS, YYNGEE. The CDR3 extends over 15 amino acids. V gave up 2 bases and J gave up 8 bases; unmatched junction bases: 8. CDR3 DNA sequence: TGTGCCAGCAGCGTGGGACAGGGAAGATTACATGAGCAGTTCTTC. Its protein product is CASSVGQGRLHEQFF. Full variable domain (rest looked up from reference TRBV9 and TRBJ2-1): DSGVTQTPKHLITATGQRVTLRCSPRSGDLSVYWYQQSLDQGLQFLIQYYNGEERAKGNILERFSAQQFPDLHSELNLSSLELGDSALYFCASSVGQGRLHEQFFGPGTRLTVL.

This clonotype was seen more than once but under ten times. The V call is TRBV9, the J call TRBJ1-1, with no clear D. This CDR3 has 14 residues. In germline, CDR1 is SGDLS, CDR2 YYNGEE. V shed 4 bases and J shed 6 bases, with 16 bases lying between them. The CDR3 DNA follows: TGTGCCAGCAGCACACAGTTGTTATCCCCTGAAGCTTTCTTT. Translating gives CASSTQLLSPEAFF.

The chain joins TRBV20-1 to TRBJ1-4; D perhaps matches TRBD1 (6 bases). The CDR3 covers 15 residues. Trimming removed 0 bases from V and 5 bases from J, with 13 bases in between. Germline CDR1 reads DFQATT; CDR2 reads SNEGSKA (reference sequence). The CDR3 sequence is CSARDSGGRNEKLFF. The CDR3 DNA reads TGCAGTGCTAGAGATTCGGGGGGCAGGAATGAAAAACTGTTTTTT.

The rearrangement joins TRBV6-1 to TRBJ2-4, with 7 bases identical to TRBD1. Losses at the gene ends were 2 bases for V and 7 bases for J; bases not matched to a gene: 8. CDR1 and CDR2 from the germline V gene are MNHNS and SASEGT. CDR3 length: 15 amino acids. CDR3 amino acids: CASSETGTAFNIQYF. The CDR3 DNA sequence: TGTGCCAGCAGTGAAACCGGGACAGCCTTTAACATTCAGTACTTC.

The table lists this clonotype with many counts. The chain is built from TRBV20-1 and TRBJ2-1; no clear D. The CDR3 loop spans 13 amino acids. Trimming shortened V by 2 bases and J by 2 bases, and 7 bases separated the two germline ends. In germline, CDR1 is DFQATT, CDR2 SNEGSKA (reference sequence). The CDR3 here is CSARLAPYNEQFF. CDR3 sequence (DNA): TGCAGTGCTAGACTGGCACCCTACAATGAGCAGTTCTTC.

This clonotype appeared many times. The chain combines TRBV20-1 with TRBJ1-5, with D uncertain. Between the trimmed V and J ends, which lost 0 bases and 0 bases, there was a span of 9 bases. CDR1 and CDR2 (germline): DFQATT, SNEGSKA (reference sequence). This CDR3 contains 15 residues. CDR3 loop: CSARDGLFSNQPQHF. CDR3 DNA sequence: TGCAGTGCTAGAGATGGACTATTTAGCAATCAGCCCCAGCATTTT.

This clonotype was observed many times. V is TRBV11-2 and J is TRBJ2-5; 8 positions agree with TRBD1. Germline trimming cut 4 bases from V and 2 bases from J; bases unmatched to any gene: 12. The CDR3 has 17 residues. Germline-derived CDR1 and CDR2 are SGHAT and FQNNGV. This CDR3 reads CASSSWSADRGQETQYF. DNA for the CDR3: TGTGCCAGCAGCTCCTGGTCTGCCGACAGGGGTCAAGAGACCCAGTACTTC.

This clonotype appeared a few times. The V call is TRBV7-2, the J call TRBJ1-2, with no clear D. V was shortened by 2 bases and J by 10 bases, with 17 bases between the two germline ends. CDR1 and CDR2 (germline): SGHTA, FQGNSA. This CDR3 region has 14 residues. The CDR3 coding sequence is TGTGCCAGCAGCTTAAATCGGTTATTGTTTGTCTACACCTTC. Translated: CASSLNRLLFVYTF.

This clonotype was detected ten times or more. The V call is TRBV3-1, the J call TRBJ1-1, with D unclear. The V and J ends lost 1 base and 0 bases respectively, with 12 bases between them. CDR1 and CDR2 (germline): LGHDT, YNNKEL (reference sequence). The length of the CDR3 is 16 residues. The CDR3 sequence is CASSQGVAVMNTEAFF. In DNA, the CDR3 is TGTGCCAGCAGCCAAGGAGTCGCCGTAATGAACACTGAAGCTTTCTTT.

The chain has TRBV7-9 and TRBJ2-3; 9 nucleotides match TRBD1. With 3 bases clipped from V and 4 bases from J, the junction kept 8 bases outside the gene matches. The CDR3 consists of 16 residues. CDR1 is SEHNR and CDR2 is FQNEAQ in the germline V gene (reference sequence). The CDR3 loop reads CASSLGDRVFPDTQYF. The CDR3 nucleotides read TGTGCCAGCAGCTTGGGGGACAGGGTGTTCCCAGATACGCAGTATTTT.

The CDR3 nucleotides read TGTGCCAGTAGTATCCAGACCTCACCTCGAGGCTACACCTTC. It is translated as CASSIQTSPRGYTF. This chain connects TRBV19 to TRBJ1-2; D is uncertain. The CDR3 consists of 14 residues. V was pared by 3 bases and J by 8 bases, with 16 bases between. Germline assignment: CDR1 LNHDA and CDR2 SQIVND (reference sequence).